Sequencing of this T cell receptor (beta chain) was carried out in a study of T cell responses to AZD1222 COVID-19 vaccine. The protocol was immunoSEQ multiplex PCR, while the TCRdb copy is restricted to in-frame clones and leaves out a portion. This table holds about 130,000 clones, roughly nine tenths found once. V was pared by 4 bases and J by 1 base, with 11 bases between. Germline CDR1 is SGHRS and CDR2 is YFSETQ. The CDR3 loop spans 14 amino acids. This receptor was taken from an adult in good health. The sample was peripheral blood, taken on day 0 of AZD1222 vaccination. The V call is TRBV5-1, the J call TRBJ1-1; perhaps TRBD1 as D (5 bases). CDR3 nucleotide sequence: TGCGCCAGCAGCGCCGCAGGGTCGAACACTGAAGCTTTCTTT. It specifies CASSAAGSNTEAFF. The full variable domain, with the rest looked up from reference TRBV5-1 and TRBJ1-1, is KAGVTQTPRYLIKTRGQQVTLSCSPISGHRSVSWYQQTPGQGLQFLFEYFSETQRNKGNFPGRFSGRQFSNSRSEMNVSTLELGDSALYLCASSAAGSNTEAFFGQGTRLTVV.